This T cell receptor (beta chain) was recorded in a study of blood T cell repertoires in COVID-19. About the research overall: The study drew acute and convalescent COVID-19 samples from the United States, Italy and Spain. T cells, B-cell-depleted T cells, or PBMCs supplied cDNA or gDNA.

In the original analysis: Counts of nucleated cells, estimated from reference gene primer amplification, were obtained. Assay used: immunoSEQ multiplex PCR; TCRdb lists only in-frame clones, some missing. V, J and clone size reflect that table, while D and trimming were determined from the DNA. Found here are some 250,000 clones, roughly 80% of them singletons; the top ten hold 3.4%. CDR3 length: 16 residues. Germline V gene sequence: CDR1 MDHEN, CDR2 SYDVKM. Trimming removed 5 bases from V and 0 bases from J; junction bases left unmatched: 7. The chain employs TRBV28 and TRBJ1-1; 9 bases align to TRBD1. This TCR derives from a woman between 18 and 29 years old with acute or convalescent COVID-19. Sequencing input: peripheral blood. CDR3 nucleotide sequence: TGTGCCAGCAGTCCCCCGGGACAGGGAATGAACACTGAAGCTTTCTTT. Its translation: CASSPPGQGMNTEAFF.